A selection of T cell receptor beta chains follows, all from one sample in a study of blood T cells in healthy people across ages. TCRdb called the 5' RACE reads again in MiXCR, with one record for every CDR3 protein. The sample includes approximately 830,000 distinct CDR3 sequences, approximately 65% of them seen just once. Sequenced input: blood. These receptors all come from a man between 25 and 39 years old in good health. Each CDR3 is given with its conserved first and last residue. The D gene is left open where the match is weak. Rows give clone size only sometimes, using once, few, many, or a class for an expanded clone.

j_call d_call v_call clone_size cdr3_aa cdr3_nt
TRBJ1-2 TRBD1 TRBV12-3/TRBV12-4 few CASSRGQVNYGYTF TGTGCCAGCAGTCGGGGACAGGTGAACTATGGCTACACCTTC
TRBJ2-5 NA TRBV4-2 many CASSQGSSGERTQYF TGTGCCAGCAGCCAAGGCTCCTCAGGGGAGAGAACCCAGTACTTC
TRBJ1-2 TRBD1 TRBV5-1 NA CASSRRTGGADNYGYTF TGCGCCAGCAGCCGCCGGACAGGGGGCGCAGATAACTATGGCTACACCTTC
TRBJ2-1 TRBD1 TRBV3-1 NA CASRRTGGEQFF TGTGCCAGCAGGAGAACAGGGGGTGAGCAGTTCTTC
TRBJ2-1 NA TRBV28 NA CASAGGPSYNEQFF TGTGCCAGCGCCGGGGGCCCCTCCTACAATGAGCAGTTCTTC
TRBJ2-1 NA TRBV29-1 NA CSVEDRRGNEQFF TGCAGCGTTGAAGATCGTCGAGGCAATGAGCAGTTCTTC
TRBJ2-1 NA TRBV12-3/TRBV12-4 few CASSSGQGFNEQFF TGTGCCAGCAGTTCCGGGCAGGGTTTCAATGAGCAGTTCTTC
TRBJ2-1 NA TRBV7-9 NA CAYGAGHEETQFF TGTGCCTACGGGGCGGGGCATGAAGAGACCCAGTTCTTC
TRBJ2-7 NA TRBV20-1 NA CSARGGAAASYEQYF TGCAGTGCTAGAGGGGGAGCAGCCGCTTCCTACGAGCAGTACTTC
TRBJ2-7 TRBD2 TRBV12-3/TRBV12-4 few CASTRGAYEQYF TGTGCCAGCACCCGGGGGGCCTACGAGCAGTACTTC
TRBJ2-7 NA TRBV7-9 NA CASGPPGQGNYEQYF TGTGCCAGCGGCCCCCCGGGACAAGGCAACTACGAGCAGTACTTC
TRBJ2-5 TRBD1 TRBV6-2/TRBV6-3 NA CASSYVGQGAKETQYF TGTGCCAGCAGTTATGTGGGACAGGGGGCGAAGGAGACCCAGTACTTC
TRBJ1-1 NA TRBV4-2 NA CASSQVGREGEAFF TGTGCCAGCAGCCAAGTGGGGAGGGAAGGTGAAGCTTTCTTT
TRBJ2-1 TRBD1 TRBV7-2 NA CASSSAGGFSEQFF TGCGCCAGCAGCTCGGCAGGGGGTTTTAGTGAGCAGTTCTTC
TRBJ2-7 TRBD1 TRBV6-6 NA CASSASTGNLYEQYF TGTGCCAGCAGTGCCTCGACAGGGAATCTCTACGAGCAGTACTTC
TRBJ2-3 TRBD2 TRBV2 once CASSVRASGVTDTQYF TGTGCCAGCAGTGTAAGGGCTAGCGGGGTCACAGATACGCAGTATTTT
TRBJ2-7 TRBD2 TRBV29-1 NA CSGGGEENEQYF TGCAGCGGGGGGGGTGAGGAAAACGAGCAGTACTTC